A selection of T cell receptor beta chains follows, all from one sample in a study of cytomegalovirus exposure and HLA in healthy donors. The protocol was immunoSEQ multiplex PCR, while the TCRdb copy is restricted to in-frame clones and leaves out a portion. The sample records around 150,000 clones, roughly 88% being singletons. Sample: PBMCs. The receptors originated from a woman aged 40 to 50 in good health and CMV-seronegative. The CDR3 runs from the conserved cysteine through the conserved F or W. The D gene is left open where the match is weak. A row's size may be missing; if present it is once, few, many or a size class.

v_gene,abundance,d_gene,j_gene,len,CDR3aa,CDR3nt
TRBV7-9,-,-,TRBJ2-5,14,CASSFEFLQETQYF,TGTGCCAGCAGCTTCGAGTTTCTACAAGAGACCCAGTACTTC
TRBV27,-,-,TRBJ2-7,12,CASKTESYEQYF,TGTGCCAGCAAAACAGAGTCCTACGAGCAGTACTTC
TRBV6-6,-,TRBD1,TRBJ2-7,13,CASQGTGAYEQYF,TGTGCCAGCCAGGGGACAGGGGCCTACGAGCAGTACTTC
TRBV6-5,-,-,TRBJ2-5,11,CASSVRETQYF,TGTGCCAGCAGTGTCAGGGAGACCCAGTACTTC
TRBV19,-,TRBD2,TRBJ2-3,17,CASSLGLAGDSSDTQYF,TGTGCCAGTAGTCTCGGACTAGCGGGAGATTCATCAGATACGCAGTATTTT
TRBV6-5,-,TRBD2,TRBJ2-7,15,CASNPKTSGSYEQYF,TGTGCCAGCAACCCTAAGACTAGCGGGAGCTACGAGCAGTACTTC
TRBV28,-,TRBD1,TRBJ1-3,16,CASSLYGTGGGNTIYF,TGTGCCAGCAGTTTATATGGGACAGGGGGTGGAAACACCATATATTTT
TRBV6-1,-,TRBD1,TRBJ1-1,16,CASSEMRGRLDTEAFF,TGTGCCAGCAGTGAAATGAGGGGGCGATTGGACACTGAAGCTTTCTTT
TRBV28,-,-,TRBJ2-3,14,CASRLWASTDTQYF,TGTGCCAGCAGATTGTGGGCTAGCACAGATACGCAGTATTTT
TRBV10-3,-,-,TRBJ2-5,13,CAIIQRPQETQYF,TGTGCCATCATTCAGCGGCCCCAAGAGACCCAGTACTTC
TRBV5-6,few,-,TRBJ2-7,12,CASSIGGYEQYF,TGTGCCAGCAGCATAGGGGGTTACGAGCAGTACTTC
TRBV11-3,-,TRBD2,TRBJ2-7,15,CASSLRGSTPYEQYF,TGTGCCAGCAGCTTACGCGGGAGTACGCCCTACGAGCAGTACTTC
TRBV6-5,-,TRBD2,TRBJ2-5,15,CASRLAGGMGETQYF,TGTGCCAGCAGGCTAGCGGGAGGGATGGGAGAGACCCAGTACTTC
TRBV7-6,-,-,TRBJ1-4,14,CASRSRAAGEKLFF,TGTGCCAGCCGAAGTCGGGCGGCGGGCGAAAAACTGTTTTTT
TRBV10-2,-,-,TRBJ2-7,13,CASTRPFLDEQYF,TGCGCCAGCACCAGGCCCTTTTTAGACGAGCAGTACTTC
TRBV2,-,-,TRBJ1-3,15,CASSERENSGNTIYF,TGTGCCAGCAGTGAGAGGGAGAACTCTGGAAACACCATATATTTT
TRBV29-1,-,TRBD2,TRBJ2-7,15,CSVGGGPPPGHEQYF,TGCAGCGTTGGGGGGGGTCCTCCCCCGGGACACGAGCAGTACTTC
TRBV5-4,-,-,TRBJ1-5,12,CASSLAGGPQHF,TGTGCCAGCAGCTTGGCGGGGGGGCCCCAGCATTTT
TRBV10-3,few,-,TRBJ1-2,13,CATRGGVNYGYTF,TGTGCCACCCGGGGAGGTGTAAACTATGGCTACACCTTC
TRBV5-1,-,-,TRBJ2-3,14,CASSLSPGTDTQYF,TGCGCCAGCAGCTTGTCCCCTGGCACAGATACGCAGTATTTT
TRBV10-3,-,TRBD2,TRBJ2-1,14,CAIGGLAGDGEQFF,TGTGCCATCGGAGGACTAGCGGGAGATGGTGAGCAGTTCTTC
TRBV5-4,-,TRBD2,TRBJ2-7,16,CASSQDLAGSSYEQYF,TGTGCCAGCAGCCAAGATTTAGCGGGCAGCTCCTACGAGCAGTACTTC
TRBV25-1,-,-,TRBJ2-1,16,CASSEDPGVVYNEQFF,TGTGCCAGCAGTGAAGATCCCGGGGTTGTCTACAATGAGCAGTTCTTC
TRBV5-1,once,TRBD1,TRBJ1-4,16,CASSPPEQGRGEKLFF,TGCGCCAGCAGCCCGCCAGAACAGGGGCGGGGTGAAAAACTGTTTTTT
TRBV5-1,-,-,TRBJ2-1,14,CASSLDAGHNEQFF,TGCGCCAGCAGCTTGGATGCGGGTCACAATGAGCAGTTCTTC
TRBV4-1,-,-,TRBJ2-7,17,CASSQEGGSLGSYEQYF,TGCGCCAGCAGCCAAGAGGGGGGATCTCTTGGTTCCTACGAGCAGTACTTC
TRBV10-3,-,TRBD2,TRBJ2-5,15,CAISEWSGRAETQYF,TGTGCCATCAGTGAATGGAGCGGGAGGGCAGAGACCCAGTACTTC
TRBV5-1,-,-,TRBJ2-4,13,CASSLDRERIQYF,TGCGCCAGCAGCTTGGACAGGGAGAGGATTCAGTACTTC
TRBV11-3,-,TRBD2,TRBJ2-1,13,CASSFRLAGEQFF,TGTGCCAGCAGCTTCCGACTAGCGGGTGAGCAGTTCTTC
TRBV19,few,TRBD1,TRBJ1-2,13,CASSAGQGAGYTF,TGTGCCAGTAGTGCAGGACAGGGGGCAGGCTACACCTTC
TRBV6-5,-,-,TRBJ1-2,13,CASSYSSGGRTTF,TGTGCCAGCAGTTACTCGAGCGGGGGGCGCACCACCTTC
TRBV9,-,-,TRBJ1-1,13,CASSVAENTEAFF,TGTGCCAGCAGCGTAGCAGAGAACACTGAAGCTTTCTTT
TRBV21-1,-,-,TRBJ2-1,17,CASSKVKGTISYNEQFF,TGTGCCAGCAGCAAAGTGAAGGGGACAATCTCCTACAATGAGCAGTTCTTC
TRBV28,-,-,TRBJ1-4,15,CASSLAQGTNEKLFF,TGTGCCAGCAGTTTAGCACAGGGAACTAATGAAAAACTGTTTTTT